One and the same sample provided the 17 T cell receptor beta chains below, sequenced in a study of blood T cell repertoires in COVID-19 (TCRdb year 2020). The library was made by the immunoSEQ multiplex PCR assay. TCRdb limited this immuneACCESS table to in-frame rearrangements with V and J called. A share of clones is missing; checked studies link under half to unresolved V genes, and the rest is unexplained. This sample gives over 45,000 clones in total; approximately 85% of them show up just once. The top ten clonotypes cover about 7% of the sample. The sample comprised peripheral blood. These receptors were collected from a middle-aged man with acute or convalescent COVID-19.

V is TRBV5-1 and J is TRBJ1-1; unclear D gene. The CDR3 loop spans 14 amino acids. Germline lookup yields CDR1 SGHRS and CDR2 YFSETQ. Trimming left V 0 bases short and J 9 bases short, with 15 bases between. The CDR3 protein is CASSLDQVGVKAFF. CDR3 sequence (DNA): TGCGCCAGCAGCTTGGATCAGGTCGGTGTTAAAGCTTTCTTT.

V usage is TRBV5-1 and J usage is TRBJ2-5, with 8 bases fitting TRBD1. The junction had 12 bases not matched to a gene; V was cut back by 0 bases and J by 2 bases. The CDR3 has 18 residues. CDR1 SGHRS and CDR2 YFSETQ come from the germline V gene. CDR3 in amino acids: CASSLGTGNVGGQETQYF. CDR3 nucleotide sequence: TGCGCCAGCAGCTTGGGGACAGGGAATGTCGGAGGGCAAGAGACCCAGTACTTC.

This clone was found once. V is TRBV28 and J is TRBJ2-5; D is uncertain. V was shortened by 10 bases and J by 2 bases, with 20 bases between the two germline ends. Looked up from germline, CDR1 is MDHEN and CDR2 is SYDVKM. The CDR3 is 15 residues long. CDR3 sequence (DNA): TGTGCCACCTTAACTACCCGCATACGACAAGAGACCCAGTACTTC. It is translated as CATLTTRIRQETQYF.

The chain carries TRBV5-1 and TRBJ1-6; D is uncertain. V lost 4 bases, J lost 14 bases, and 13 bases lay in between. CDR1 and CDR2 (germline): SGHRS, YFSETQ. The CDR3 is made up of 12 amino acids. CDR3 amino acids: CASSGESKSLHF. CDR3 bases: TGCGCCAGCAGCGGAGAATCCAAATCCCTCCACTTT.

The chain has TRBV6-2 or TRBV6-3 and TRBJ2-7; no definite D call. The length of the CDR3 is 13 residues. Trimming stripped 6 bases from V and 4 bases from J, with 13 bases between. CDR1 and CDR2 from the germline V gene are MNHEY and SVGEGT. The CDR3 protein is CASSLPGPYEQYF. Here the CDR3 DNA reads TGTGCCAGCAGCCTTCCAGGCCCTTACGAGCAGTACTTC.

V is TRBV14 and J is TRBJ2-1, with TRBD1 identical over 10 bases. Germline V CDR1 and CDR2: SGHDN, FVKESK. The CDR3 consists of 12 residues. V was clipped by 6 bases and J by 9 bases; unmatched bases: 2. CDR3 nucleotides: TGTGCCAGCAGTTGGGACAGGGGTGAGCAGTTCTTC. Protein: CASSWDRGEQFF.

The CDR3, as DNA: TGTGCCAGCACTCAAGGGGGACAGGGGTCATACGAGCAGTACTTC. Amino acid sequence: CASTQGGQGSYEQYF. V gene TRBV28 combines with J gene TRBJ2-7; 10 bases are shared with TRBD1. Germline CDR1 is MDHEN and CDR2 is SYDVKM. V dropped 7 bases and J dropped 4; count of bases not matched to a gene: 10. The CDR3 runs to 15 residues.

This clone was seen only a few times. The rearrangement links TRBV6-2 or TRBV6-3 to TRBJ1-1; D unclear. With 2 bases removed from V and 5 bases from J, the gap between germline ends came to 6 bases. Germline V gives CDR1 MNHEY, CDR2 SVGEGT. The CDR3 loop spans 12 amino acids. DNA of the CDR3: TGTGCCAGCAGTTACATTCGGACTGAAGCTTTCTTT. The encoded protein is CASSYIRTEAFF.

The chain carries TRBV24-1 and TRBJ2-1, with 8 positions matching TRBD2. The trim removed 2 bases at V and 2 bases at J, leaving 4 bases unmatched. Per germline, CDR1 KGHDR and CDR2 SFDVKD. The CDR3 sequence is 16 residues long. The CDR3 DNA reads as TGTGCCACCAGTGATTACAGCGGGGGCGCCTACAATGAGCAGTTCTTC. This translates into CATSDYSGGAYNEQFF.

The CDR3 DNA reads TGTGCCAGCAGTGATCCCCAGACAGGGAACACTGAAGCTTTCTTT. This translates into CASSDPQTGNTEAFF. This sequence joins TRBV25-1 and TRBJ1-1, with D maybe TRBD1 (6 bases). Trimming left V 3 bases short and J 1 base short, with 12 bases between. This CDR3 spans 15 amino acids. Germline CDR1 and CDR2: MGHDK and SYGVNS.

CDR3 sequence: CASSERGSLGNTEAFF. CDR3 DNA sequence: TGTGCCAGCAGCGAACGAGGGTCATTGGGTAACACTGAAGCTTTCTTT. The chain links TRBV9 to TRBJ1-1; D is unclear. CDR1 and CDR2 from the germline V gene are SGDLS and YYNGEE. V shed 3 bases and J shed 2 bases, with 17 bases lying between them. This CDR3 comprises 16 residues. Looking up the rest from reference TRBV9 and TRBJ1-1 gives the full variable domain: DSGVTQTPKHLITATGQRVTLRCSPRSGDLSVYWYQQSLDQGLQFLIQYYNGEERAKGNILERFSAQQFPDLHSELNLSSLELGDSALYFCASSERGSLGNTEAFFGQGTRLTVV.

The chain links TRBV4-1 to TRBJ2-7, with 8 bases fitting TRBD1. The CDR3 loop spans 16 amino acids. The ends lost 6 bases at V and 2 bases at J; junction bases unmatched: 12. CDR1 is MGHRA and CDR2 is YSYEKL in the germline V gene. The CDR3: CASSTSPGQAAYEQYF. CDR3 nucleotide sequence: TGCGCCAGCAGTACGTCACCGGGACAGGCGGCCTACGAGCAGTACTTC.

The V and J genes are TRBV5-1 and TRBJ1-2; the D gene is possibly TRBD1 (6 bases). Trimming pared 2 bases from V and 8 bases from J, leaving 13 bases between. Germline values: CDR1 SGHRS, CDR2 YFSETQ. The length of the CDR3 is 13 residues. The chain's CDR3 is CASSLKLDSGYTF. Here the CDR3 DNA reads TGCGCCAGCAGCTTAAAACTGGACAGCGGCTACACCTTC.

V usage is TRBV4-3 and J usage is TRBJ1-3; no clear D. Germline CDR1 is LGHNA and CDR2 is YSLEER. The length of the CDR3 is 14 residues. Deletions cut 4 bases from V and 0 bases from J, with 7 bases between. The DNA of the CDR3 is TGCGCCAGCAGCCGCCACAGCTCTGGAAACACCATATATTTT. This codes for CASSRHSSGNTIYF.

The chain is built from TRBV14 and TRBJ1-1; possibly TRBD1 for D (6 bases). Trimming cost V 2 bases and J 2 bases, with 12 bases left between them. CDR3 length equals 15 residues. Per germline, CDR1 SGHDN and CDR2 FVKESK. The CDR3 coding sequence is TGTGCCAGCAGCCAACAGGGGCAGCTTAACACTGAAGCTTTCTTT. This gives the protein CASSQQGQLNTEAFF.

The rearrangement joins TRBV7-8 to TRBJ2-3, with a possible D match to TRBD2 (7 bases). V was cut by 5 bases and J by 4 bases, with 19 bases left in between. This CDR3 region has 16 residues. From germline, CDR1 is SGHVS and CDR2 FQNEAQ. DNA of the CDR3: TGTGCCAGCAGCCCCAACTCGAGGGGGAGGGCAGATACGCAGTATTTT. Translated, it gives CASSPNSRGRADTQYF.

This chain connects TRBV5-8 to TRBJ1-4; no definite D call. The germline CDR1 and CDR2 sequences are SGHTS and YDEGEE. Trimming left V 0 bases short and J 0 bases short, with 9 bases between. This CDR3 contains 16 residues. The CDR3 spells CASSLALTATNEKLFF. CDR3 in DNA: TGTGCCAGCAGCTTGGCCCTAACAGCAACTAATGAAAAACTGTTTTTT. Based on the CDR3 plus reference TRBV5-8 and TRBJ1-4, the full variable domain is EAGVTQSPTHLIKTRGQQATLRCSPISGHTSVYWYQQALGLGLQFLLWYDEGEERNRGNFPPRFSGRQFPNYSSELNVNALELEDSALYLCASSLALTATNEKLFFGSGTQLSVL.